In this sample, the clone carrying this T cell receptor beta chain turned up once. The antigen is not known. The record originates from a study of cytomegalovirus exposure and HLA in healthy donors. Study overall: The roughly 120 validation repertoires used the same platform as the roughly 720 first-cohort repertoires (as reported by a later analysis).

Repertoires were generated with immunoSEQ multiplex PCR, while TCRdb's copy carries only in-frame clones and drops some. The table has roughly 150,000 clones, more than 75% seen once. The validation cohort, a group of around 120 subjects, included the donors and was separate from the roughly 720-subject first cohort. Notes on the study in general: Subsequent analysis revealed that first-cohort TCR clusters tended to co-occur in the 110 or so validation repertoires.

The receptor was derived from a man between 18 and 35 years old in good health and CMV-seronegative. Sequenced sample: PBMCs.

CDR3 nucleotide sequence: TGTGCCAGCAGCTCCGACAGGGGATACTACACCGGGGAGCTGTTTTTT. It translates to CASSSDRGYYTGELFF. The chain uses TRBV11-3 and TRBJ2-2; TRBD1 matches 8 bases. Germline CDR1 is SGHNT and CDR2 is YENEEA. CDR3 length equals 16 residues. Unmatched junction bases numbered 7, after V lost 4 bases and J lost 3 bases.